This T cell receptor beta chain was retrieved from a study of OX40 agonist ivuxolimab in advanced cancers. Study summary: Patient treatment consisted of intravenous ivuxolimab administration every 2 weeks at 0.01 to 10 mg/kg.

Worth noting for this clone: The target antigen is unknown.

Findings and limits, study-wide: Patients with a partial response at 0.1-3.0 mg/kg had among the lowest clonal expansion. Clonal expansion was seen in CD4+ and CD8+ blood T cells by week 6 at 0.1 to 3.0 mg/kg.

Profiling relied on immunoSEQ multiplex PCR, and the TCRdb table lists in-frame clones only, not all of them. The profile shows roughly 74,000 clones, about four fifths of them singletons. This clonotype was obtained from an adult with an advanced solid tumor such as melanoma, head and neck, liver or kidney cancer. This specimen consisted of CD4+ or CD8+ T cells sorted from blood, obtained in a trial of the OX40 agonist ivuxolimab.

CDR3 in amino acids: CASSLKGSMNYGYTF. DNA for the CDR3: TGTGCCAGCAGTTTAAAGGGGTCAATGAACTATGGCTACACCTTC. The rearrangement links TRBV28 to TRBJ1-2, with D possibly matching TRBD1 (5 bases). Germline-derived CDR1 and CDR2 are MDHEN and SYDVKM. The CDR3 runs 15 residues. V was clipped by 2 bases and J by 2 bases, with 12 bases between them.